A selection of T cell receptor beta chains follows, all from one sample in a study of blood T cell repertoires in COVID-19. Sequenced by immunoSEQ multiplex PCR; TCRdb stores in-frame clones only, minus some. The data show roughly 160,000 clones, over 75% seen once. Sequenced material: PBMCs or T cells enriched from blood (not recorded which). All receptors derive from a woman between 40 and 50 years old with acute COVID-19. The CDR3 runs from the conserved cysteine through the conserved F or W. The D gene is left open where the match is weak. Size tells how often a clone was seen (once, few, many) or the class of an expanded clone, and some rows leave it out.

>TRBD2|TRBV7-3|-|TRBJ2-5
TGTGCCAGCAGCCTCGGACTAGCGGGAGTTGGGGAGACCCAGTACTTC
CASSLGLAGVGETQYF
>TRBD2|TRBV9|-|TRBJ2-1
TGTGCCAGCAGCCCCGGGACTAGCGGGAGTTCCCACAATGAGCAGTTCTTC
CASSPGTSGSSHNEQFF
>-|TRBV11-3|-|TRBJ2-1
TGTGCCAGCAGCATAACGCAGTGGGAGCAGTTCTTC
CASSITQWEQFF
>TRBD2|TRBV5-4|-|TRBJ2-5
TGTGCCAGCAGTCGTCGGACTAGCGGGCAAGAGACCCAGTACTTC
CASSRRTSGQETQYF
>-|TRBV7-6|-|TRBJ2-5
TGTGCCAGCAGCTTAGGGCAGCAAGAGACCCAGTACTTC
CASSLGQQETQYF
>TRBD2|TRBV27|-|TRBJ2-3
TGTGCCAGCCAAAGGGCTAGCGGGAGGGGGGGCACAGATACGCAGTATTTT
CASQRASGRGGTDTQYF
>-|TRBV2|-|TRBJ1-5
TGTGCCAGCAGTGAAGGGACCGGAGGAAGCAATCAGCCCCAGCATTTT
CASSEGTGGSNQPQHF
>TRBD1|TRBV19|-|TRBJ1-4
TGTGCCAGTAGTAGGACAGGGGCAGGTGAAAAACTGTTTTTT
CASSRTGAGEKLFF
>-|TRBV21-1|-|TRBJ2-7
TGTGCCACCCTGGGCTCTGGGGAGGGGTTCGAATACGAGCAGTACTTC
CATLGSGEGFEYEQYF
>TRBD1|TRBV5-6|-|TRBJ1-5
TGTGCCAGCAGTCACAGGGGCGGCCTTAATCAGCCCCAGCATTTT
CASSHRGGLNQPQHF
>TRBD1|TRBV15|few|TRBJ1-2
TGTGCCACCAGCAGAGCGGGACAGGGGAACTATGGCTACACCTTC
CATSRAGQGNYGYTF
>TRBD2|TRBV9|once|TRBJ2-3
TGTGCCAGCCAGACTAGCGGGAGAAGCACAGATACGCAGTATTTT
CASQTSGRSTDTQYF
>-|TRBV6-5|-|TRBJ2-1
TGTGCCAGCAGTATTCGAGCGGATTACAATGAGCAGTTCTTC
CASSIRADYNEQFF
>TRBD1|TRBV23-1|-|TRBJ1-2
TGCGCCAGCAGTCAGGGACAGGGCCATGGCTACACCTTC
CASSQGQGHGYTF
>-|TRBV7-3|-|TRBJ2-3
TGTGCCAGCAGCTTCAGGGGTACAGATACGCAGTATTTT
CASSFRGTDTQYF